This passage covers 32 T cell receptor beta chains from one sample sequenced in a study of control samples from healthy donors and cancer patients. Assay: immunoSEQ multiplex PCR; the TCRdb copy retains only in-frame clones and omits some. The data show 90,000 or so clones, with 86% seen just once and roughly 1.2% held by the top ten. Sequencing was done on a sample of blood. The receptors stem from a woman between 45 and 65 years old in good health.

The chain links TRBV5-1 to TRBJ1-1, with D perhaps matching TRBD1 (6 bases). Germline CDR1 SGHRS, CDR2 YFSETQ. The CDR3 is 14 residues long. Between the trimmed V and J ends, which lost 2 bases and 5 bases, there was a span of 13 bases. CDR3 protein: CASSLPTGGTEAFF. In nucleotides, the CDR3 is TGCGCCAGCAGCTTACCGACAGGTGGGACTGAAGCTTTCTTT.

The chain employs TRBV9 and TRBJ2-2; D is possibly TRBD2 (5 bases). This CDR3 region has 16 residues. CDR1 SGDLS and CDR2 YYNGEE come from the germline V gene. With 6 bases removed from V and 8 bases from J, the gap between germline ends came to 23 bases. CDR3 sequence (DNA): TGTGCCAGCAACTCCGGCGGGTCTCGCCTAGGGGGGGAGCTGTTTTTT. Residues: CASNSGGSRLGGELFF.

The chain couples TRBV10-1 to TRBJ2-1, with D maybe TRBD2 (6 bases). The CDR3 runs to 15 residues. V lost 0 bases to trimming and J lost 5 bases, with 11 bases between them. Germline V gene data show CDR1 as WNHNN and CDR2 as SYGVQD (reference sequence). The CDR3 reads CASSESGTQHNEQFF. The DNA for the CDR3 is TGCGCCAGCAGTGAGTCTGGGACTCAACACAATGAGCAGTTCTTC.

This clone occurred a few times. V gene TRBV13 combines with J gene TRBJ2-1; 13 nucleotides agree with TRBD2. V was pared by 2 bases and J by 5 bases, with 6 bases of the junction left unmatched. Looked up from germline, CDR1 is PRHDT and CDR2 is FYEKMQ (reference sequence). The CDR3 runs 17 residues. This chain's CDR3 is CASSLRTSGREDNEQFF. The CDR3 bases are TGTGCCAGCAGCTTACGGACTAGCGGGAGAGAGGACAATGAGCAGTTCTTC.

The chain couples TRBV14 to TRBJ2-2; the match to TRBD2 covers 10 bases. Germline values: CDR1 SGHDN, CDR2 FVKESK. The CDR3 consists of 19 residues. The junction had 8 bases not matched to a gene; V was cut back by 1 base and J by 0 bases. The CDR3 spells CASSQVLLAGIPNTGELFF. CDR3 nucleotide sequence: TGTGCCAGCAGCCAAGTTTTACTAGCGGGGATCCCGAACACCGGGGAGCTGTTTTTT.

V usage is TRBV28 and J usage is TRBJ1-6, with D maybe TRBD1 (5 bases). The CDR3 spans 15 residues. Trimming left V 1 base short and J 7 bases short, with 11 bases between. CDR1 and CDR2 (germline): MDHEN, SYDVKM. For the CDR3, the DNA is TGTGCCAGCAGTTTATACGGGGGAAGGAATTCACCCCTCCACTTT. Translated: CASSLYGGRNSPLHF.

J is TRBJ1-1 and V is TRBV12-3 or TRBV12-4, with no clear D. The CDR3 totals 13 residues. V lost 6 bases, J lost 6 bases, and 14 bases lay in between. The CDR3, as DNA: TGTGCCAGCAGCTCGGTCGTTGGCGCTGAAGCTTTCTTT. Translating it yields CASSSVVGAEAFF.

The chain couples TRBV4-3 to TRBJ2-1; D perhaps matches TRBD2 (6 bases). This CDR3 is built from 18 residues. In germline, CDR1 is LGHNA, CDR2 YSLEER. Trimming removed 0 bases at V and 0 bases at J, with 15 bases between. The CDR3: CASSQDLGAGSSYNEQFF. The DNA of the CDR3 is TGCGCCAGCAGCCAAGATCTAGGGGCGGGATCCTCCTACAATGAGCAGTTCTTC.

The chain employs TRBV6-5 and TRBJ1-2; TRBD1 matches 10 bases. Germline V lookup: CDR1 MNHEY, CDR2 SVGAGI. The CDR3 has 14 amino acids. Trimming took 2 bases from V and 4 from J; bases not matched to a gene: 1. The DNA for the CDR3 is TGTGCCAGCAGTTACAGGACAGGGGGCTATGGCTACACCTTC. Translated, it gives CASSYRTGGYGYTF.

J is TRBJ2-1 and V is TRBV3-1 (or the pseudogene TRBV3-2); the match to TRBD2 covers 9 bases. CDR3 length: 13 residues. V trimming: 6 bases; J trimming: 5 bases; junction bases outside the gene matches: 2. The germline gives CDR1 LGHDT, CDR2 YNNKEL (reference sequence). The DNA of the CDR3 is TGTGCCAGCAGGACTAGCGGCAACAATGAGCAGTTCTTC. The encoded protein is CASRTSGNNEQFF.

V gene TRBV5-8 combines with J gene TRBJ2-5; TRBD2 matches 9 bases. CDR1 is SGHTS, CDR2 YDEGEE, per germline. The trim removed 3 bases at V and 4 bases at J, leaving 10 bases unmatched. The CDR3 is 16 residues long. CDR3 DNA: TGTGCCAGCAGCTCGACCGCGGGGGGGGCCCGAGAGACCCAGTACTTC. Encoded protein: CASSSTAGGARETQYF.

V usage is TRBV3-1 (or the pseudogene TRBV3-2) and J usage is TRBJ1-2; D is unresolved. Germline V CDR1 and CDR2: LGHDT, YNNKEL (reference sequence). This CDR3 has 13 amino acids. Trimming removed 4 bases from V and 8 bases from J, with 14 bases in between. The CDR3 reads CASSPYSNGGYTF. The CDR3 bases are TGTGCCAGCAGCCCCTACTCGAACGGGGGCTACACCTTC.

This clone was seen only once. V is TRBV6-1 and J is TRBJ1-2, with 7 bases aligning to TRBD1. The J segment lost 2 bases and the V segment lost 3 bases, leaving 6 bases of the junction unmatched. CDR1 and CDR2 (germline): MNHNS, SASEGT. CDR3 length equals 15 residues. The CDR3 coding sequence is TGTGCCAGCAGTGATCCGGGACAGTCAAACTATGGCTACACCTTC. Translation gives CASSDPGQSNYGYTF.

This sequence joins TRBV7-2 and TRBJ2-6; D unresolved. Trimming shortened V by 4 bases and J by 4 bases, and 11 bases separated the two germline ends. This CDR3 is 15 amino acids long. Germline-derived CDR1 and CDR2 are SGHTA and FQGNSA. The CDR3: CASSYAPVGANVLTF. CDR3 coding DNA: TGTGCCAGCAGCTATGCCCCCGTGGGGGCCAACGTCCTGACTTTC.

The chain combines TRBV6-5 with TRBJ2-2; D gene uncertain. Germline loops: CDR1 MNHEY, CDR2 SVGAGI. The V end lost 0 bases, the J end lost 6 bases, and 5 bases lay between the germline ends. The CDR3 is 13 residues long. The CDR3 DNA reads as TGTGCCAGCAGTTACTCCAACTCCGGGGAGCTGTTTTTT. Protein product: CASSYSNSGELFF.

The chain joins TRBV18 to TRBJ1-6; D is unresolved. CDR3 size: 15 residues. Deletions cut 5 bases from V and 10 bases from J, with 18 bases between. Germline V gene data show CDR1 as KGHSH and CDR2 as LQKENI. CDR3: CASSRSPDFSSPLHF. The CDR3 DNA is TGTGCCAGCTCAAGGAGTCCGGATTTCTCGTCACCCCTCCACTTT.

The J gene is TRBJ2-4, the V gene TRBV21-1; the tabulated D call, TRBD2, remains unverified against the DNA. TRBV21-1 is designated a pseudogene. The CDR3 extends over 14 amino acids. Here the CDR3 DNA reads TGTGCCAGCAGAATAGCGGGAGGGAGGGACATTCAGTACTTC. Its protein is CASRIAGGRDIQYF.

This chain links TRBV28 with TRBJ1-3; 8 bases are a match to TRBD1. Germline V lookup: CDR1 MDHEN, CDR2 SYDVKM. This CDR3 is 14 amino acids long. J gave up 3 bases and V 5 bases, and 3 bases lay outside the gene matches. The DNA for the CDR3 is TGTGCCAGCAGTCAAGGGACAGGTGGAAACACCATATATTTT. Translation: CASSQGTGGNTIYF.

The chain combines TRBV6-2 or TRBV6-3 with TRBJ2-5, with 8 nucleotides matching TRBD1. The germline V gene encodes CDR1 MNHEY and CDR2 SVGEGT. The CDR3 covers 16 residues. V was pared by 6 bases and J by 5 bases, with 14 bases of the junction left unmatched. The CDR3 nucleotides read TGTGCCAGCAGCGGCCGGGACAGGATCCTCCGGGAGACCCAGTACTTC. Translation: CASSGRDRILRETQYF.

This clone was found once. This chain links TRBV7-6 with TRBJ1-6; TRBD1 might be the D (5 bases). Germline lookup yields CDR1 SGHVS and CDR2 FNYEAQ. V was pared by 1 base and J by 6 bases, with 10 bases between. The CDR3 is made up of 15 amino acids. The CDR3 region has the DNA TGTGCCAGCAGCTTAGAAACGGGGGGTAATTCACCCCTCCACTTT. This gives the protein CASSLETGGNSPLHF.

The chain links TRBV2 to TRBJ2-5, with D possibly matching TRBD1 (6 bases). V gave up 7 bases and J gave up 3 bases, with 6 bases separating them. Germline V gene data show CDR1 as SNHLY and CDR2 as FYNNEI. The CDR3 is 11 residues long. The DNA for the CDR3 is TGTGCCAGCAAGGGGGAAGAGACCCAGTACTTC. Protein: CASKGEETQYF.

This chain connects TRBV19 to TRBJ1-2; 11 bases match TRBD1. Germline V CDR1 and CDR2: LNHDA, SQIVND (reference sequence). V lost 7 bases and J lost 7; bases outside the gene matches: 11. CDR3 size: 15 residues. The CDR3: CASTVPGQGDRGYTF. CDR3 sequence (DNA): TGTGCCAGTACCGTCCCGGGACAGGGGGATCGTGGCTACACCTTC.

CDR3 in DNA: TGCGCCAGCAGTACTAGCGGGGTAGAAGAGACCCAGTACTTC. Its translation is CASSTSGVEETQYF. J is TRBJ2-5 and V is TRBV5-1; TRBD2 matches at 10 bases. This CDR3 contains 14 residues. Trimming took 5 bases from V and 3 from J; bases not matched to a gene: 4. The V gene's germline CDR1 is SGHRS and CDR2 YFSETQ.

This chain joins TRBV5-1 and TRBJ2-7; D uncertain. Germline V CDR1 and CDR2: SGHRS, YFSETQ. Trimming pared 2 bases from V and 1 base from J, leaving 10 bases between. The CDR3 runs to 14 residues. DNA for the CDR3: TGCGCCAGCAGCTTTTCTGCAGGATCCTACGAGCAGTACTTC. This sequence encodes CASSFSAGSYEQYF.

This sequence joins TRBV2 and TRBJ2-1, with 8 bases that match TRBD2. The CDR3 loop spans 13 amino acids. In germline, CDR1 is SNHLY, CDR2 FYNNEI. Trimming at V came to 10 bases and at J to 3 bases, leaving 5 bases not matched to a gene. The CDR3 DNA reads as TGTGCCACCTCGGGACTAGTCTACAATGAGCAGTTCTTC. It encodes CATSGLVYNEQFF. Full variable domain (remainder filled in from reference TRBV2 and TRBJ2-1): EPEVTQTPSHQVTQMGQEVILRCVPISNHLYFYWYRQILGQKVEFLVSFYNNEISEKSEIFDDQFSVERPDGSNFTLKIRSTKLEDSAMYFCATSGLVYNEQFFGPGTRLTVL.

The V gene is TRBV2, the J gene TRBJ1-2; no clear D. The CDR3 is 13 residues long. The germline V gene has CDR1 SNHLY and CDR2 FYNNEI. The ends were cut back, 4 bases at V and 3 bases at J, with 9 bases in the middle. The CDR3 region has the DNA TGTGCCAGCAGTGTTGGAGGAGACTATGGCTACACCTTC. This translates into CASSVGGDYGYTF.

The rearrangement joins TRBV5-1 to TRBJ2-1, with 12 positions matching TRBD2. The length of the CDR3 is 16 residues. CDR1 is SGHRS and CDR2 is YFSETQ in the germline V gene. J lost 10 bases, V lost 4 bases, and 12 bases had no gene match. CDR3 nucleotides: TGCGCCAGCAGCAAGGGGACTAGCGGGCCCTCAAGCGAGCAGTTCTTC. Its translation: CASSKGTSGPSSEQFF.

The CDR3 DNA sequence: TGTGCCAGCAGCCTGGACGGAGAGCAGTTCTTC. Translating it yields CASSLDGEQFF. V and J are TRBV7-9 and TRBJ2-1; D call uncertain. CDR1 is SEHNR, CDR2 FQNEAQ, per germline (reference sequence). V gave up 5 bases and J gave up 10 bases, with 9 bases separating them. This CDR3 contains 11 residues.

This clone was seen a few times. The J gene is TRBJ1-2, the V gene TRBV4-3, with D unresolved. Germline values: CDR1 LGHNA, CDR2 YSLEER. V gave up 0 bases and J gave up 2 bases, with 10 bases separating them. The CDR3 length is 15 residues. DNA of the CDR3: TGCGCCAGCAGCCAAGAAAGGGCTACCAACTATGGCTACACCTTC. Amino acid sequence: CASSQERATNYGYTF.

This chain uses TRBV7-6 with TRBJ2-7, with D perhaps TRBD2 (7 bases). The germline V and J ends were trimmed by 5 bases and 3 bases, with 17 bases remaining between them. Germline assignment: CDR1 SGHVS and CDR2 FNYEAQ. The CDR3 sequence is 15 residues long. The CDR3 sequence: CASSPLRGAGYEQYF. Here the CDR3 DNA reads TGTGCCAGCAGCCCCCTCCGGGGGGCCGGCTACGAGCAGTACTTC.

The genes are TRBV6-5 and TRBJ2-5; 7 nucleotides match TRBD1. The CDR3 is 12 residues long. Germline V gene data show CDR1 as MNHEY and CDR2 as SVGAGI. The V segment lost 8 bases and the J segment 2 bases; nucleotides outside the gene matches: 2. CDR3 residues: CASAQGQETQYF. The CDR3 DNA follows: TGTGCCAGCGCACAGGGGCAAGAGACCCAGTACTTC.

A remark on this clone: Relative to the germline gene, one junction end is altered; a read error may explain this. V and J are TRBV16 and TRBJ2-7; D tentatively fits TRBD1 or TRBD2 (5 bases each). There are 13 residues in the CDR3. Germline loops: CDR1 KGHSY, CDR2 FQNENV. The CDR3 DNA follows: TGTGCCAGCAGCCCCCCCTCGAGGGGAGAACGGTGCTTC. Protein sequence: CASSPPSRGERCF.